This TCR beta chain was documented in a study of blood T cell repertoires in COVID-19. Study at large: Italy, Spain and the United States were the sources of the convalescent and acute COVID-19 samples. In each case, the material was cDNA or gDNA derived from T cells, B-cell-depleted T cells, or PBMCs.

Data came from immunoSEQ multiplex PCR; TCRdb stores just in-frame clones and leaves some out. The table shows about 400,000 clones, with about 85% occurring only once. The study drew participants aged about 18 to 89 years from some 24 US areas. Participants were placed into cohorts based on the clinical history they reported. Per the germline V gene, CDR1 is ENHRY and CDR2 is SYGVKD. The CDR3 totals 15 residues. V lost 3 bases and J 2 bases, leaving 10 bases between the germline ends. This sequence was found in a woman between 18 and 29 years old with acute COVID-19. The chain is built from TRBV10-3 and TRBJ2-2; D might be TRBD1 (6 bases). The source material was PBMCs or T cells enriched from blood (not recorded which). The CDR3 DNA follows: TGTGCCATCAGTGATGGGACATTTAACACCGGGGAGCTGTTTTTT. Its translation is CAISDGTFNTGELFF.